This TCR beta chain comes out of a study of blood T cell repertoires in COVID-19. In the study overall: Sources were T cells, B-cell-depleted T cells, or PBMCs; the material itself was cDNA or gDNA.

The method was immunoSEQ multiplex PCR; TCRdb's version includes in-frame clones alone and lacks a portion of them. In the table there are 290,000 or so clones, more than 85% of which are singletons. Trimming took 6 bases from V and 0 from J; bases not matched to a gene: 4. Germline lookup yields CDR1 MDHEN and CDR2 SYDVKM. This CDR3 has 15 residues. The rearrangement links TRBV28 to TRBJ1-5; 8 positions agree with TRBD1. The specimen sequenced was peripheral blood. The receptor comes from a man in his 70s with acute or convalescent COVID-19. CDR3 sequence: CASSLTGDSNQPQHF. CDR3 bases: TGTGCCAGCAGCCTGACAGGGGATAGCAATCAGCCCCAGCATTTT.